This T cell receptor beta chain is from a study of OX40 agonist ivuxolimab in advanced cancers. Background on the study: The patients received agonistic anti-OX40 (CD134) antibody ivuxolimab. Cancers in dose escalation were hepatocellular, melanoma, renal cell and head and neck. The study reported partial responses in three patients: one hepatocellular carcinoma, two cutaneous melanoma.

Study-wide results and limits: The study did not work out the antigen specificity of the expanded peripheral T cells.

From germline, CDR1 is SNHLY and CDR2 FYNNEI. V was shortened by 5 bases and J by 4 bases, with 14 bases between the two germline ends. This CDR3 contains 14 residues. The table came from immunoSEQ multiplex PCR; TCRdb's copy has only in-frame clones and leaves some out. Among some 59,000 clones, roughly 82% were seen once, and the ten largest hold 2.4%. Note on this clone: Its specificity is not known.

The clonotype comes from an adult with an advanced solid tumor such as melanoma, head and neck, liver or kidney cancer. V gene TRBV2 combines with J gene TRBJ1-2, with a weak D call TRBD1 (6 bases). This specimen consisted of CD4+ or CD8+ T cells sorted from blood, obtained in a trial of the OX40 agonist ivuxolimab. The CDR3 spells CASSTGRLTYGYTF. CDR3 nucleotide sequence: TGTGCCAGCAGTACAGGGCGGCTTACCTATGGCTACACCTTC.